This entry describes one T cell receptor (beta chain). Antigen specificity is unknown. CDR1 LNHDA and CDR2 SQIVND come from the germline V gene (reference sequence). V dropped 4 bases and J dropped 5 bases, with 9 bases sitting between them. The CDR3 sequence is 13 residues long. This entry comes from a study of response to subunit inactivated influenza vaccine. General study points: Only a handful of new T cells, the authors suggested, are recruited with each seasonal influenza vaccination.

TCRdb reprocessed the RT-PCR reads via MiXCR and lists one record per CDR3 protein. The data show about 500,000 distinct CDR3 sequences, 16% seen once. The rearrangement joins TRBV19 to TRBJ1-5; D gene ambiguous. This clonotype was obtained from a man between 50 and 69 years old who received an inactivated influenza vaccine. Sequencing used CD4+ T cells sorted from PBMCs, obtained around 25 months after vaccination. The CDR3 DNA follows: TGTGCCAGTAGTAGCCGTCACGATCAGCCCCAGCATTTT. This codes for CASSSRHDQPQHF.